Shown below are 29 T cell receptor beta chains from a single sample sequenced in a study of spatial heterogeneity in lung cancer. Time point denoted: sample taken at primary tumor resection. TCRs were sequenced from unsorted whole RNA of tumor, nontumor lung or PBMC. In TCRdb, the 5' RACE reads were re-called with MiXCR into one record per CDR3 protein. The sample yields around 60,000 distinct CDR3 sequences, 8% to 9% seen once. Source: PBMCs, taken at surgery. The receptors were gathered from a female donor with early-stage non-small cell lung cancer.

The chain employs TRBV20-1 and TRBJ2-4; 9 bases match TRBD1. CDR1 is DFQATT and CDR2 is SNEGSKA in the germline V gene (reference sequence). Trimming at V came to 3 bases and at J to 8 bases, leaving 11 bases not matched to a gene. There are 15 residues in the CDR3. CDR3 sequence reads: CSASGTGGFPDIQYF. For the CDR3, the DNA is TGCAGTGCTAGTGGCACAGGGGGCTTTCCAGACATTCAGTACTTC.

This clonotype has only one observation. A much larger clone sits a single nucleotide away, making a read error possible. V is TRBV5-4 and J is TRBJ2-3; the D gene is possibly TRBD2 (6 bases). CDR3 size: 14 residues. Trimming stripped 7 bases from V and 3 bases from J, with 15 bases between. Germline CDR1 SGHNT, CDR2 YYREEE (reference sequence). The CDR3 spells CASGPDGGTDTQYF. The CDR3 DNA is TGTGCCAGCGGGCCGGACGGAGGGACAGATACGCAGTATTTT. The full variable domain, completed using reference TRBV5-4 and TRBJ2-3, is ETGVTQSPTHLIKTRGQQVTLRCSSQSGHNTVSWYQQALGQGPQFIFQYYREEENGRGNFPPRFSGLQFPNYSSELNVNALELDDSALYLCASGPDGGTDTQYFGPGTRLTVL.

There are many counts of this clonotype. The chain links TRBV7-3 to TRBJ2-1; TRBD1 matches 9 bases. Trimming at V came to 2 bases and at J to 7 bases, leaving 9 bases not matched to a gene. Germline loops: CDR1 SGHTA, CDR2 FQGTGA. The CDR3 loop spans 16 amino acids. CDR3 sequence reads: CASSLGTGWGRNEQFF. The CDR3 nucleotides are TGTGCCAGCAGCTTAGGGACAGGGTGGGGTAGAAATGAGCAGTTCTTC.

This clonotype was recorded a few times. The chain is built from TRBV6-5 and TRBJ1-1, with D perhaps TRBD1 (6 bases). V lost 6 bases and J 8 bases, leaving 10 bases between the germline ends. CDR1 MNHEY and CDR2 SVGAGI come from the germline V gene. The CDR3 has 11 amino acids. CDR3 coding DNA: TGTGCCAGCAGCCGCAGGGGAGAAGCTTTCTTT. Protein: CASSRRGEAFF.

The chain employs TRBV29-1 and TRBJ1-6; TRBD1 might be the D (5 bases). Germline CDR1 is SQVTM and CDR2 is ANQGSEA. CDR3 length: 13 amino acids. The V end was cut by 4 bases, the J end by 5 bases, with 9 bases between. In nucleotides, the CDR3 is TGCAGCGTTGGACAGTCTAATAATTCACCCCTCCACTTT. Protein: CSVGQSNNSPLHF.

The chain recombines TRBV7-2 with TRBJ1-6; 7 bases are a match to TRBD1. This CDR3 contains 15 residues. The J segment lost 10 bases and the V segment lost 2 bases, leaving 8 bases of the junction unmatched. Germline-derived CDR1 and CDR2 are SGHTA and FQGNSA. The CDR3 sequence: CASSLRGLGRSPLHF. The CDR3, as DNA: TGTGCCAGCAGCTTAAGGGGGCTTGGTCGGTCACCCCTCCACTTT.

This clonotype was detected ten times or more. This rearrangement joins TRBV18 to TRBJ2-7, with a possible D match to TRBD2 (5 bases). CDR3 length: 15 amino acids. CDR1 KGHSH and CDR2 LQKENI come from the germline V gene. V lost 1 base, J lost 3 bases, and 13 bases lay in between. CDR3 nucleotide sequence: TGTGCCAGCTCACCACTAGTCGAGGGTGGCTACGAGCAGTACTTC. Protein: CASSPLVEGGYEQYF.

The chain has TRBV6-5 and TRBJ1-4; 8 bases are shared with TRBD1. Unmatched junction bases numbered 13, after V lost 6 bases and J lost 4 bases. The germline gives CDR1 MNHEY, CDR2 SVGAGI. CDR3 length: 17 residues. In DNA form, the CDR3 reads TGTGCCAGCAGCTCTACGTTAGGACAGGGACATAATGAAAAACTGTTTTTT. Translated, it gives CASSSTLGQGHNEKLFF.

This clonotype was seen more than once but under ten times. The genes are TRBV24-1 and TRBJ2-6, with a tentative D call TRBD2 (5 bases). V was cut by 5 bases and J by 6 bases, with 16 bases left in between. Germline CDR1 reads KGHDR; CDR2 reads SFDVKD. The CDR3 runs to 16 residues. CDR3 coding DNA: TGTGCCACCAGTGCCACCGGGGAGAGGCTGGCCAACGTCCTGACTTTC. Translated: CATSATGERLANVLTF.

This clonotype was seen only a few times. The chain combines TRBV19 with TRBJ2-5; D could derive from TRBD1 or TRBD2 (5 bases each). The CDR3 has 14 residues. Germline V gene data show CDR1 as LNHDA and CDR2 as SQIVND (reference sequence). The germline V and J ends were trimmed by 6 bases and 5 bases, with 16 bases remaining between them. The CDR3 region has the DNA TGTGCCAGTAGAATGCCGGGACCGCAGGAGACCCAGTACTTC. Its protein is CASRMPGPQETQYF.

In this sample, this clonotype turned up many times. This rearrangement joins TRBV18 to TRBJ2-5; TRBD1 might be the D (7 bases). Germline values: CDR1 KGHSH, CDR2 LQKENI. This CDR3 has 13 amino acids. V gave up 5 bases and J gave up 2 bases, with 9 bases separating them. CDR3 sequence reads: CASSAGQQETQYF. CDR3 nucleotides: TGTGCCAGCTCAGCGGGACAGCAAGAGACCCAGTACTTC.

This clonotype was counted at least ten times. The rearrangement uses TRBV6-6 and TRBJ1-4; possibly TRBD1 for D (6 bases). Germline CDR1 and CDR2: MNHNY and SVGAGI (reference sequence). With 5 bases removed from V and 8 bases from J, the gap between germline ends came to 21 bases. The CDR3 totals 16 residues. The CDR3 loop reads CASSPDQRGLREKLFF. In nucleotides, the CDR3 is TGTGCCAGCAGTCCGGATCAGAGGGGGTTGCGGGAAAAACTGTTTTTT.

This clonotype was seen a few times. The V gene is TRBV27, the J gene TRBJ1-6, with 9 bases lining up with TRBD1. With 7 bases clipped from V and 9 bases from J, the junction kept 10 bases outside the gene matches. The length of the CDR3 is 15 residues. The germline V gene encodes CDR1 MNHEY and CDR2 SMNVEV (reference sequence). CDR3 loop: CASTLGQGWGSPLHF. DNA for the CDR3: TGTGCCAGCACCCTCGGACAGGGGTGGGGTTCACCCCTCCACTTT.

This clonotype was counted ten times or more. The rearrangement joins TRBV10-1 to TRBJ2-5, with D perhaps matching TRBD1 (6 bases). The CDR3 covers 13 residues. Trimming left V 4 bases short and J 5 bases short, with 11 bases between. Per germline, CDR1 WNHNN and CDR2 SYGVQD (reference sequence). The CDR3 nucleotides read TGCGCCAGCAGTGGGGACACGGTGGAGACCCAGTACTTC. Translating it yields CASSGDTVETQYF.

This clonotype came up many times. The chain carries TRBV10-3 and TRBJ2-2; D may be TRBD2 (5 bases). The germline V and J ends were trimmed by 0 bases and 2 bases, with 16 bases remaining between them. This CDR3 has 18 residues. Germline values: CDR1 ENHRY, CDR2 SYGVKD. The CDR3, as DNA: TGTGCCATCAGTGAGTCATTCCGGAGCAGACTAAACACCGGGGAGCTGTTTTTT. As protein: CAISESFRSRLNTGELFF.

The J gene is TRBJ2-6, the V gene TRBV6-5; D is unresolved. The V and J ends lost 5 bases and 4 bases respectively, with 15 bases between them. CDR3 length equals 16 residues. CDR1 is MNHEY, CDR2 SVGAGI, per germline. CDR3 sequence reads: CASSRSLMAGANVLTF. DNA of the CDR3: TGTGCCAGCAGTCGCTCATTAATGGCCGGGGCCAACGTCCTGACTTTC.

This clonotype was counted ten times or more. The V call is TRBV6-2 or TRBV6-3, the J call TRBJ1-1; 8 bases are a match to TRBD1. This CDR3 is built from 12 residues. The trim removed 6 bases at V and 6 bases at J, leaving 3 bases unmatched. Germline CDR1 reads MNHEY; CDR2 reads SVGEGT. The CDR3 region has the DNA TGTGCCAGCAGGGACAGGGTCCCTGAAGCTTTCTTT. This encodes CASRDRVPEAFF.

The CDR3 nucleotides are TGTGCCAGCAGCCGAGGACTAAATAATTCACCCCTCCACTTT. It encodes CASSRGLNNSPLHF. The chain is built from TRBV3-1 and TRBJ1-6, with D unresolved. The ends were cut back, 4 bases at V and 5 bases at J, with 9 bases in the middle. CDR1 and CDR2 (germline): LGHDT, YNNKEL (reference sequence). The CDR3 loop spans 14 amino acids.

In its sample, this clonotype was seen a few times. The rearrangement joins TRBV5-1 to TRBJ2-2; D tentatively fits TRBD1 or TRBD2 (5 bases each). The germline CDR1 and CDR2 sequences are SGHRS and YFSETQ. V lost 6 bases to trimming and J lost 3 bases, with 18 bases between them. There are 16 residues in the CDR3. CDR3 residues: CASTQLRLGDTGELFF. The CDR3 DNA follows: TGCGCCAGCACCCAGCTTAGGTTGGGGGACACCGGGGAGCTGTTTTTT.

The chain combines TRBV14 with TRBJ2-1; no reliable D call. The CDR3 consists of 15 residues. V lost 0 bases, J lost 7 bases, and 13 bases lay in between. In germline, CDR1 is SGHDN, CDR2 FVKESK. CDR3 residues: CASSQDRVWGNEQFF. The CDR3 nucleotides read TGTGCCAGCAGCCAAGATCGAGTCTGGGGTAATGAGCAGTTCTTC. Using reference TRBV14 and TRBJ2-1 for the parts outside the CDR3, the full variable domain is EAGVTQFPSHSVIEKGQTVTLRCDPISGHDNLYWYRRVMGKEIKFLLHFVKESKQDESGMPNNRFLAERTGGTYSTLKVQPAELEDSGVYFCASSQDRVWGNEQFFGPGTRLTVL.

The rearrangement joins TRBV3-1 to TRBJ1-2; TRBD1 is a possible D gene (5 bases). The germline gives CDR1 LGHDT, CDR2 YNNKEL (reference sequence). V lost 5 bases and J 0 bases, leaving 19 bases between the germline ends. The CDR3 contains 17 residues. The CDR3 bases are TGTGCCAGCAGCAACTTCATGCGGGGGGGAGCTAACTATGGCTACACCTTC. Its translation is CASSNFMRGGANYGYTF.

The V gene is TRBV20-1, the J gene TRBJ1-5; tentatively, D is TRBD1 (6 bases). The V gene's germline CDR1 is DFQATT and CDR2 SNEGSKA (reference sequence). The V end lost 2 bases, the J end lost 2 bases, and 13 bases lay between the germline ends. The CDR3 extends over 15 amino acids. The CDR3 loop reads CSARHRVEGNQPQHF. The DNA of the CDR3 is TGCAGTGCTAGACACAGGGTAGAAGGCAATCAGCCCCAGCATTTT.

In this sample, this clonotype turned up many times. The CDR3 bases are TGTGCCATCAGTGACGGGACAGGGGAGGGCTACACCTTC. This encodes CAISDGTGEGYTF. V usage is TRBV10-3 and J usage is TRBJ1-2, with 10 nucleotides matching TRBD1. CDR3 length: 13 residues. V gave up 3 bases and J gave up 8 bases; unmatched junction bases: 3. Germline lookup yields CDR1 ENHRY and CDR2 SYGVKD.

This clonotype was observed a few times. The chain has TRBV11-2 and TRBJ2-1; 7 bases line up with TRBD2. The junction had 4 bases not matched to a gene; V was cut back by 3 bases and J by 2 bases. Looked up from germline, CDR1 is SGHAT and CDR2 is FQNNGV. This CDR3 spans 15 amino acids. The CDR3 DNA reads as TGTGCCAGCAGCTTCCCGGGAGGAGCCTACAATGAGCAGTTCTTC. Translating gives CASSFPGGAYNEQFF. Using reference TRBV11-2 and TRBJ2-1 for the parts outside the CDR3, the full variable domain is EAGVAQSPRYKIIEKRQSVAFWCNPISGHATLYWYQQILGQGPKLLIQFQNNGVVDDSQLPKDRFSAERLKGVDSTLKIQPAKLEDSAVYLCASSFPGGAYNEQFFGPGTRLTVL.

As for this clonotype: A read error may account for a junction end that differs from germline. The chain employs TRBV11-2 and TRBJ2-5; TRBD2 agrees at 11 bases. Germline lookup yields CDR1 SGHAT and CDR2 FQNNGV. The CDR3 spans 15 residues. CDR3 region: CVSSSASGGFETQYF. CDR3 DNA sequence: TGTGTCAGCAGCTCGGCTAGCGGGGGGTTCGAGACCCAGTACTTC.

This clonotype is deemed medium-sized (0.01 to 0.1%). V usage is TRBV7-3 and J usage is TRBJ2-3, with 9 bases identical to TRBD2. Trimming cost V 5 bases and J 5 bases; bases outside gene matches: 5. The CDR3 sequence is 14 residues long. In germline, CDR1 is SGHTA, CDR2 FQGTGA. The CDR3 region has the DNA TGTGCCAGCAGCCTCGGACTAGCGCAAGATACGCAGTATTTT. It yields the protein CASSLGLAQDTQYF. The full variable domain, completed using reference TRBV7-3 and TRBJ2-3, is GAGVSQTPSNKVTEKGKYVELRCDPISGHTALYWYRQSLGQGPEFLIYFQGTGAADDSGLPNDRFFAVRPEGSVSTLKIQRTERGDSAVYLCASSLGLAQDTQYFGPGTRLTVL.

Only a few counts were recorded for this clonotype. The chain links TRBV2 to TRBJ1-1; D is unresolved. V lost 2 bases to trimming and J lost 8 bases, with 6 bases between them. Germline-derived CDR1 and CDR2 are SNHLY and FYNNEI. The CDR3 is 11 amino acids. The CDR3 is CASSEWREAFF. The CDR3 nucleotides read TGTGCCAGCAGTGAATGGAGGGAAGCTTTCTTT.

As to this clonotype: This may be a read error: a much more frequent sequence differs by one nucleotide. The gene calls are TRBV11-3 and TRBJ1-1, with TRBD1 matching over 7 bases. This CDR3 spans 14 amino acids. CDR1 and CDR2 from the germline V gene are SGHNT and YENEEA. CDR3 coding DNA: TGTGCCAGCAGCTCTGACAGGGTATACACTGAAGCTTACTTT. Protein product: CASSSDRVYTEAYF.

The chain couples TRBV28 to TRBJ2-3; the match to TRBD1 covers 7 bases. V lost 5 bases and J lost 3; bases outside the gene matches: 8. The CDR3 is 15 residues long. Germline CDR1 and CDR2: MDHEN and SYDVKM. The DNA for the CDR3 is TGTGCCAGCAGTGCACCGGGACAGAAAACAGATACGCAGTATTTT. This encodes CASSAPGQKTDTQYF.